This T cell receptor (beta chain) derives from a study of post-analysis software for immune sequencing data. About the research overall: Included courses were relapsing-remitting and secondary progressive multiple sclerosis; progressive-relapsing multiple sclerosis was also included. Findings and caveats of the study: Controls showed significantly higher normalized Chao1 diversity than did multiple sclerosis patients. Included in a set of about 5 TRBV segments more frequent in patients than controls were TRBV5-6, TRBV5-1 and TRBV20-1. F measure grouped same-batch samples tightly together.

The library was made from cDNA and included unique molecular identifiers. Out of 1 to 10 million T cells, a few hundred thousand cDNA molecules were generated. TCRdb independently ran MiXCR on the PCR reads; one entry per CDR3 protein. In the table there are roughly 200,000 distinct CDR3 sequences, 25% to 30% of which are singletons. As concerns this clonotype: Its antigen is not identified.

The germline V gene encodes CDR1 SNHLY and CDR2 FYNNEI. J was trimmed by 2 bases and V by 6 bases; bases with no gene match: 8. The CDR3 sequence is 16 residues long. The sample consisted of blood. The rearrangement links TRBV2 to TRBJ1-4, with 8 bases lining up with TRBD1. This sequence originates from a girl aged 2-17 years with multiple sclerosis. CDR3 loop: CASSQDRARTNEKLFF. The CDR3 region has the DNA TGTGCCAGCAGCCAGGACAGGGCAAGGACTAATGAAAAACTGTTTTTT.